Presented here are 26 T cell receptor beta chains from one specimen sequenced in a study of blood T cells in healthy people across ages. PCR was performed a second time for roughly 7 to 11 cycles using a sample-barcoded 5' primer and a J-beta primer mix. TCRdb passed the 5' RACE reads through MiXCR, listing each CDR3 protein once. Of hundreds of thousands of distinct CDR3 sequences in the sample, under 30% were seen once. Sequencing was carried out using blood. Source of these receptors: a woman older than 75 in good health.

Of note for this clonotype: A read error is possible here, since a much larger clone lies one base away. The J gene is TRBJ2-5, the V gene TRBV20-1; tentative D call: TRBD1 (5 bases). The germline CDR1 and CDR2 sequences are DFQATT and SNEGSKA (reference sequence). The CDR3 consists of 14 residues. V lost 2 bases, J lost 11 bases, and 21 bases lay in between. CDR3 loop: CSARQDSDYNEQYF. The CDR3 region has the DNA TGCAGTGCTAGACAAGACAGCGATTACAATGAGCAGTACTTC.

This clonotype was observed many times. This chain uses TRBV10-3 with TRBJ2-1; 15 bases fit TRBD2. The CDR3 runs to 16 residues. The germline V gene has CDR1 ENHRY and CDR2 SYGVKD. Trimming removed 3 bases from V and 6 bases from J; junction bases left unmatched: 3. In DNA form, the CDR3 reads TGTGCCATCAGTGAAGGGACTAGCGGGGGGTTCAATGAGCAGTTCTTC. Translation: CAISEGTSGGFNEQFF.

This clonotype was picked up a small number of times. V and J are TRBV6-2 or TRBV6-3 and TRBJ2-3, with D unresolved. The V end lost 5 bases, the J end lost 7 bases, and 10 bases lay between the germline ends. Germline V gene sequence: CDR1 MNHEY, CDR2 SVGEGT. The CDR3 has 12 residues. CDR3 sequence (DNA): TGTGCCAGCAGTGACCGAGTACATACGCAGTATTTT. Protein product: CASSDRVHTQYF.

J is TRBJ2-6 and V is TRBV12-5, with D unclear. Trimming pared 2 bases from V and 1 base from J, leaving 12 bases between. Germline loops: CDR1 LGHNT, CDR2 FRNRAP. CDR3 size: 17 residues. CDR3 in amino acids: CASGLYAYGSGANVLTF. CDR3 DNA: TGTGCTAGTGGTTTGTATGCATACGGGTCTGGGGCCAACGTCCTGACTTTC.

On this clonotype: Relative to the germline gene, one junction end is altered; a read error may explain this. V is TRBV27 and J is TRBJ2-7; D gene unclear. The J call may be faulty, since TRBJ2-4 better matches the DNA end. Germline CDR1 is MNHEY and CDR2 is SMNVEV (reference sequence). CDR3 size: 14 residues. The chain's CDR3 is CASSFGRSKSIQYF. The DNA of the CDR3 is TGTGCCAGCAGTTTCGGCAGGAGCAAAAGCATTCAGTACTTC.

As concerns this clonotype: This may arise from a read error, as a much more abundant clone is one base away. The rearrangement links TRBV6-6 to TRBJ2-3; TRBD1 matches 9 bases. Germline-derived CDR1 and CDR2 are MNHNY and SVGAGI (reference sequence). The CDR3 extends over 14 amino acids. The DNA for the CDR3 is TGTGCCAGCAGGGGACAGGGATGGGCAGATACGCGGTATTTT. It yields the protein CASRGQGWADTRYF.

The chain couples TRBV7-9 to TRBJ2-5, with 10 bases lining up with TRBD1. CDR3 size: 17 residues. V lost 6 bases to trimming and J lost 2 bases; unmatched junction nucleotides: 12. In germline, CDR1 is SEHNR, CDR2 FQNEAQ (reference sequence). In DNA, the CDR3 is TGTGCCAGCAGGGATTTCGGACAGGGGGTATTTCAAGAGACCCAGTACTTC. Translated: CASRDFGQGVFQETQYF.

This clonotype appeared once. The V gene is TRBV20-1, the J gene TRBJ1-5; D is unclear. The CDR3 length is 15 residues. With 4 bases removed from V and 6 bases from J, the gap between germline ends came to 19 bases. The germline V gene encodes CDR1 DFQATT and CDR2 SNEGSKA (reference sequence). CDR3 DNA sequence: TGCAGTGCTATAATTGGTCCCACGGTGGGTCAGCCCCAGCATTTT. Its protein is CSAIIGPTVGQPQHF.

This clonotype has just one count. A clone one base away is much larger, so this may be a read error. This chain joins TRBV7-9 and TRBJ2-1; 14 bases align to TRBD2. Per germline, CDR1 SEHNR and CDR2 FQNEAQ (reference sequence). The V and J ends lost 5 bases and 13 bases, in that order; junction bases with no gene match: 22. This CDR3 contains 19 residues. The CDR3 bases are TGTGCCAGCAGCCCCAAAGCCGGGACTAGCGGGGGAGAAGGGCGGACCCAGTTCTTC. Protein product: CASSPKAGTSGGEGRTQFF.

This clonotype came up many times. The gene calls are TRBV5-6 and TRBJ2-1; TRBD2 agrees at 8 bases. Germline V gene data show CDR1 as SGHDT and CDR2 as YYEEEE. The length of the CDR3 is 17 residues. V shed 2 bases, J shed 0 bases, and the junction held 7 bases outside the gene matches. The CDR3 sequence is CASSFILAVGSYNEQFF. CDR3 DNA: TGTGCCAGCAGCTTCATACTAGCGGTGGGCTCCTACAATGAGCAGTTCTTC.

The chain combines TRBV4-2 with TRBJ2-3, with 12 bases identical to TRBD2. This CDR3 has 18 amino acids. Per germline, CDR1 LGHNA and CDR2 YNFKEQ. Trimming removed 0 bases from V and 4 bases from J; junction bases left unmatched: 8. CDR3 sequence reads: CASSQEDGLAGGPDTQYF. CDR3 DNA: TGTGCCAGCAGCCAAGAGGACGGGCTAGCGGGAGGGCCAGATACGCAGTATTTT.

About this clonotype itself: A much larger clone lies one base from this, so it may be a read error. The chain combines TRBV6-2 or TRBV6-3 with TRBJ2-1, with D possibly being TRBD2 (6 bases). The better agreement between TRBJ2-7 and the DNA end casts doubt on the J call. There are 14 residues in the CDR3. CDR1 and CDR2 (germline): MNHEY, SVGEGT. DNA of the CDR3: TGTGCCAGCAGTGGGGCGGGGAGCTACAATGAGCAGTACTTC. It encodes CASSGAGSYNEQYF.

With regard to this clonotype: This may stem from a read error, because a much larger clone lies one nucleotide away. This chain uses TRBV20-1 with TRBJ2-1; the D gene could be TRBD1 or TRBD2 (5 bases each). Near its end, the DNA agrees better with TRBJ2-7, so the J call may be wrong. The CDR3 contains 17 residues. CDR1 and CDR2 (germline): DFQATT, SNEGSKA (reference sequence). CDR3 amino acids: CSARLSPAGRSYNEQYF. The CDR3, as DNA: TGCAGTGCTAGACTGAGCCCCGCAGGGAGATCCTACAATGAGCAGTACTTC.

The chain's CDR3 is CASSPQGLYGYTF. In DNA form, the CDR3 reads TGTGCCAGCAGTCCACAGGGACTCTATGGCTACACCTTC. The chain is built from TRBV12-3 or TRBV12-4 and TRBJ1-2; D may be TRBD1 (6 bases). The CDR3 length is 13 residues. Trimming cost V 5 bases and J 4 bases, with 11 bases left between them.

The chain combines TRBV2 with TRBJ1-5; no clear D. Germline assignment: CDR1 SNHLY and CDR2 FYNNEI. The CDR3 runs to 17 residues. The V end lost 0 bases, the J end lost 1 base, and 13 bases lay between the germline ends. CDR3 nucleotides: TGTGCCAGCAGTGAAGCCCGGGCAGGAAGGAGCAATCAGCCCCAGCATTTT. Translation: CASSEARAGRSNQPQHF.

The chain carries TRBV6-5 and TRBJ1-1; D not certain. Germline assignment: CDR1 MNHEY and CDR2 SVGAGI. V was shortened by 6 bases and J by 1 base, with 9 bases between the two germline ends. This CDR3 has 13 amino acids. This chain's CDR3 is CASRRQANTEAFF. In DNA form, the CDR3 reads TGTGCCAGCAGGAGGCAAGCGAACACTGAAGCTTTCTTT.

CDR3 nucleotides: TGCGCCAGCAGCTTGAAACTAGCGGGGGGCACAGATACGCAGTATTTT. It specifies CASSLKLAGGTDTQYF. The V and J genes are TRBV5-1 and TRBJ2-3, with 11 bases that match TRBD2. Germline V gene sequence: CDR1 SGHRS, CDR2 YFSETQ. Trimming took 1 base from V and 1 from J; bases not matched to a gene: 2. CDR3 size: 16 residues.

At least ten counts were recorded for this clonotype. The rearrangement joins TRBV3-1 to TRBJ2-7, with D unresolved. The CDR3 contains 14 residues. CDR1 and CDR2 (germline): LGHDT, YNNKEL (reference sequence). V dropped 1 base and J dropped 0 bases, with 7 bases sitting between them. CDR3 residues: CASSQGSVSYEQYF. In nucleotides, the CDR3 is TGTGCCAGCAGCCAAGGGTCAGTCTCCTACGAGCAGTACTTC.

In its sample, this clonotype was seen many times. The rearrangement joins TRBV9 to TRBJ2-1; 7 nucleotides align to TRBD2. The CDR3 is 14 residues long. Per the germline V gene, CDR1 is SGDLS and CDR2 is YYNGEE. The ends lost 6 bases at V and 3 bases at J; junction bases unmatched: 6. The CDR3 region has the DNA TGTGCCAGCACTCCCCGGGGGGACTACAATGAGCAGTTCTTC. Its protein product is CASTPRGDYNEQFF.

CDR3 residues: CASSNVGSSYNEQYF. DNA of the CDR3: TGTGCCAGCAGTAACGTCGGAAGCTCCTACAATGAGCAGTACTTC. The V call is TRBV6-5, the J call TRBJ2-1, with unresolved D. The DNA end lines up better with TRBJ2-7; the J call may be wrong. Per the germline V gene, CDR1 is MNHEY and CDR2 is SVGAGI. This CDR3 has 15 amino acids.

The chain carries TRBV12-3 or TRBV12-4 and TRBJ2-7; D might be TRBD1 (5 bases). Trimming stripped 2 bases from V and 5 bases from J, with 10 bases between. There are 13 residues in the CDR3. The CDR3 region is CASSLRGNNEQYF. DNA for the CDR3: TGTGCCAGCAGTTTAAGGGGTAACAACGAGCAGTACTTC.

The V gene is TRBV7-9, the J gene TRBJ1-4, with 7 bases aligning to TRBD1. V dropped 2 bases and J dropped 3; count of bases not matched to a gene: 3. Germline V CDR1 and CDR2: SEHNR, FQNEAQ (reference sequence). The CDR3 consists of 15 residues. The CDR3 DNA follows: TGTGCCAGCAGCTTAAGGGGGCCGGCTAATGAAAAACTGTTTTTT. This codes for CASSLRGPANEKLFF.

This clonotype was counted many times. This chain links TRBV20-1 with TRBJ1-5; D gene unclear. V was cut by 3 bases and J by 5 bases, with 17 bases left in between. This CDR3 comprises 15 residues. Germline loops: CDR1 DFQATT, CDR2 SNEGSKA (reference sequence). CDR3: CSASNVLGFDQPQHF. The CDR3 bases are TGCAGTGCTAGTAATGTGTTGGGGTTCGATCAGCCCCAGCATTTT.

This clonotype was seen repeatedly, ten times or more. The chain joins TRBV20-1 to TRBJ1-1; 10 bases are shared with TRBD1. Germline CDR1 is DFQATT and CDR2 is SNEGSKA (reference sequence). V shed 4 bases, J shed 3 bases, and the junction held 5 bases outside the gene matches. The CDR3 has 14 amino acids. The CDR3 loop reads CSAISGTGDTEAFF. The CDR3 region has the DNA TGCAGTGCTATCTCCGGGACAGGGGACACTGAAGCTTTCTTT.

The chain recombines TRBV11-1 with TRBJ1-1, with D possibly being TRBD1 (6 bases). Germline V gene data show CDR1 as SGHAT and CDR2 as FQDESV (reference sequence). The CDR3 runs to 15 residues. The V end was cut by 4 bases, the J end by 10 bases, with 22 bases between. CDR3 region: CASSSRGKRRGGAFF. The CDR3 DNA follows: TGTGCCAGCAGCTCCCGGGGGAAGAGGAGGGGGGGAGCTTTCTTT.

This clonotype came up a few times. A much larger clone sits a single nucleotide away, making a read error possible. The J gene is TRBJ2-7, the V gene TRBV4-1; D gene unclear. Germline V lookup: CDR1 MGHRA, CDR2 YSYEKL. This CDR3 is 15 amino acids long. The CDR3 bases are TGCGCCAGCAGCCAAGAGAGAGGAGTAGGCTACGTGCAGTACTTC. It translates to CASSQERGVGYVQYF.